This TCR beta chain was sequenced in a study of Graves' ophthalmopathy and Graves' hyperthyroidism. The TCR beta CDR3 regions underwent amplification from RNA transcripts. HTBI primers primed a first-round RT-PCR, and a second-round multiplex PCR followed. One entry per CDR3 protein results from TCRdb running MiXCR on the multiplex PCR reads. Here the sample spans roughly 500,000 distinct CDR3 sequences, approximately 15% being singletons. This clonotype appeared many times. Germline V gives CDR1 MNHNS, CDR2 SASEGT. J gave up 5 bases and V 3 bases, and 9 bases lay outside the gene matches. CDR3 length: 15 residues.

The clonotype originates from a woman aged 25 to 39 with Graves' ophthalmopathy. Sequenced: blood. This chain joins TRBV6-1 and TRBJ2-5; the match to TRBD2 covers 7 bases. DNA of the CDR3: TGTGCCAGCAGTGAGGGGAGGGATCGATGGGAGACCCAGTACTTC. Its protein product is CASSEGRDRWETQYF.